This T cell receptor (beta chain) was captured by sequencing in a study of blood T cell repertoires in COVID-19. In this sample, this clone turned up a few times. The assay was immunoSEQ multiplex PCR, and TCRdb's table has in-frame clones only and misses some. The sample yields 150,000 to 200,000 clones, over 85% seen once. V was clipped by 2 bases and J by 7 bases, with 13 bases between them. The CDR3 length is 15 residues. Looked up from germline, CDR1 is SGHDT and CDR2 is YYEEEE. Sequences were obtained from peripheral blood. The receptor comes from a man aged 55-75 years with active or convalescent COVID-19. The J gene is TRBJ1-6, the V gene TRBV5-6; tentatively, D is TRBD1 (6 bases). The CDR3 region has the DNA TGTGCCAGCAGCTTTCAGGGGCTGAGGAATTCACCCCTCCACTTT. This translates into CASSFQGLRNSPLHF.